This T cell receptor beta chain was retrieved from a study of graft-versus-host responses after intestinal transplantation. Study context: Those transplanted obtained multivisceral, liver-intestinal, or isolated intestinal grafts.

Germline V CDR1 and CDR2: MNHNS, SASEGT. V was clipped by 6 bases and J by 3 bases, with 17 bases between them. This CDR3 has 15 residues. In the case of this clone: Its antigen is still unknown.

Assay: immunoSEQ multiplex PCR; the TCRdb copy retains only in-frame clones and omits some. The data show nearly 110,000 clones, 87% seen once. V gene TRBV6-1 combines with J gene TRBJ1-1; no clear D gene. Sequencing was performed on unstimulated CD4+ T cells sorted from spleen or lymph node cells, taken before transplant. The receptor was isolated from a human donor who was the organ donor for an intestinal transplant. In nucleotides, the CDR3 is TGTGCCAGCAGAAGATACGACCAGTCTGACACTGAAGCTTTCTTT. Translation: CASRRYDQSDTEAFF.